The entry that follows covers one T cell receptor (beta chain) sequence. The germline CDR1 and CDR2 sequences are SGHVS and FQNEAQ. V trimming: 1 base; J trimming: 2 bases; junction bases outside the gene matches: 4. The CDR3 is made up of 17 amino acids. This specimen belongs to a study of T cell changes during pregnancy in multiple sclerosis. Libraries were prepared by immunoSEQ multiplex PCR; TCRdb keeps only in-frame clonotypes and omits some of them. The data contain around 4,000 clones, 70% to 90% of them singletons. This chain uses TRBV7-8 with TRBJ2-1; TRBD2 agrees at 11 bases. Source: CD8+ T cells from peripheral blood mononuclear cells, taken in the first trimester of pregnancy. The receptor comes from a female donor in good health, enrolled as a control in a pregnancy study. The CDR3 DNA sequence: TGTGCCAGCAGCTTAGAGTTAGCGGGGGGGCCCTACAATGAGCAGTTCTTC. Translated, it gives CASSLELAGGPYNEQFF.